The sequence of this TCR beta chain was determined in a study of blood T cell repertoires in COVID-19 (dated by TCRdb to the early 2020s). Turning to the overall study: Samples from collaborators originated in the United States, Italy and Spain and spanned both the acute and convalescent phases of COVID-19. Nearly every sample came with metadata listing a de-identified subject ID, COVID-19 status, age in years and sex. The prospective study material was composed of cDNA or gDNA derived from T cells, B-cell-depleted T cells, or PBMCs. Where available, HLA class I and class II types were taken from metadata supplied by the sample provider and were not determined by assay-based typing. The samples were drawn from the first 160 participants of the ongoing ImmuneRACE study and from over a thousand subjects provided by 6 global collaborators. The repertoires were made available in a free public database intended to serve as a resource for research on the immune response to SARS-CoV-2. Deeply sampled blood TCRbeta repertoires from subjects exposed to, actively infected with, or recovered from COVID-19 were included in the dataset.

TCRbeta CDR3 regions were amplified from genomic DNA using the immunoSEQ Assay, a bias-controlled multiplex PCR. As for the original processing: Within the assay, amplification of reference gene primers was used to estimate how many nucleated cells each sample contained. To quantify the absolute abundance of each unique TCRbeta CDR3 rearrangement, sequence reads were collapsed and filtered. For each sample, productive Simpson clonality was calculated as the square root of Simpson's diversity index across productive rearrangements. TCRdb mirrors the immuneACCESS table, restricted to in-frame sequences. Some clones are absent from its copies; in checked studies, under half trace to an unresolved V gene, and the reason for the others is unknown. V and J calls and clone size are given by that table; D and trimming were obtained from the DNA. The table for this sample lists fewer than 350,000 clones; approximately 87% of them were counted only once. In total, the top ten clones hold roughly 12% of the sample.

Sequences KGHSH (CDR1) and LQKENI (CDR2) are obtained from the germline V gene. Trimming at the junction amounts to 1 base on V and 0 bases on J, and the germline ends lie 12 bases apart. The CDR3 has 17 amino acids, counting the end cysteine and phenylalanine. The read is trimmed to its CDR3 DNA, 51 bases read in frame from base 1. One collaborating source in Seattle enrolled patients while the patients were actively infected and followed the patients over time throughout the course of disease. Whole blood was collected in K2EDTA tubes by collaborating institutions according to the institutions' own protocols. Collaborator samples were shipped for TCRbeta analysis as frozen whole blood, isolated PBMCs, or DNA extracted from either sample type. Points on this clone: Its recognized antigen is unknown. No much larger clone is present one base from it, and per-base qualities are unavailable.

The full study reports these points: The quantity of clinical and demographic metadata differed by source and by participant and was supplied without curation.

The sequencing sample was made of peripheral blood. The sequence was collected from a woman aged 25 to 39 with COVID-19, enrolled during active disease. The V and J segments used are TRBV18 and TRBJ1-4, with the D gene uncertain. The DNA reads TGTGCCAGCTCACCACGGAGGGCCGGGACAACTAATGAAAAACTGTTTTTT. Translation gives CASSPRRAGTTNEKLFF.